The present TCR beta chain was sequenced within a study of cytotoxic CD8 clonotypes in ibrutinib-treated CLL. The table came from immunoSEQ multiplex PCR; TCRdb's copy has only in-frame clones and leaves some out. This sample has about 140,000 clones, with about 84% found just once. In its sample, this clone was seen a few times. This sample comprised PBMCs, obtained after 36 months of ibrutinib treatment. The receptor was isolated from a human donor with chronic lymphocytic leukemia.

CDR3 nucleotides: TGTGCCACCAGAGACGCGTATCAGCCCCAGCATTTT. Translating gives CATRDAYQPQHF. The gene calls are TRBV19 and TRBJ1-5, with D unresolved. CDR1 and CDR2 from the germline V gene are LNHDA and SQIVND (reference sequence). V lost 10 bases and J 5 bases, leaving 12 bases between the germline ends. The CDR3 length is 12 residues.